A selection of T cell receptor beta chains follows, all from one sample in a study of Ad26.COV2.S vaccination and SARS-CoV-2 variants. Repertoires were generated with immunoSEQ multiplex PCR, while TCRdb's copy carries only in-frame clones and drops some. The repertoire holds roughly 350,000 clones, roughly 87% seen once, with more than 3% in the top ten. Here the sequenced sample was peripheral blood, taken in a trial of Ad26.COV2.S vaccine versus placebo. The receptors were gathered from a person aged 18-65 years who received the Ad26.COV2.S COVID-19 vaccine or a placebo. CDR3s include the opening cysteine and the closing phenylalanine or tryptophan. A row's size may be missing; if present it is once, few, many or a size class.

TRBV29-1,TRBJ2-7,14,.,CSVEIGTGGNEQYF
TRBV7-2,TRBJ1-5,16,once,CASSLVGSKSNQPQHF
TRBV4-2,TRBJ1-1,13,.,CASSQDIGTEAFF
TRBV4-1,TRBJ2-1,15,.,CASSQEPSAMWGEIF
TRBV15,TRBJ2-2,15,few,CATSREAGAAGELFF
TRBV19,TRBJ2-3,16,.,CASSKRIQPSLDTQYF
TRBV12-3/TRBV12-4,TRBJ1-2,13,.,CASSLGVDYGYTF
TRBV7-2,TRBJ1-4,18,.,CASSLPGSLYPTNEKLFF
TRBV7-9,TRBJ1-5,14,.,CASSLTGGDQPQHF
TRBV12-3/TRBV12-4,TRBJ2-1,11,.,CASTVINEQFF
TRBV4-2,TRBJ1-5,17,.,CASGAGQGEMGNQPQHF
TRBV6-5,TRBJ1-5,15,.,CASSYRRQSDQPQHF
TRBV7-6,TRBJ1-1,15,once,CASSLVQGRFTEAFF
TRBV7-8,TRBJ2-2,18,.,CASTQLGQGARNTGELFF
TRBV9,TRBJ1-4,12,once,CASSDRGEKLFF
TRBV3-1/TRBV3-2,TRBJ2-7,14,.,CASSPLARAYEQYF
TRBV29-1,TRBJ1-1,14,.,CSVETGSLNTEAFF
TRBV29-1,TRBJ2-3,14,.,CSAATSGLTDTQYF
TRBV7-2,TRBJ2-3,14,.,CASSFFGSTDTQYF
TRBV12-3/TRBV12-4,TRBJ2-1,11,.,CASSPRAQQFF
TRBV5-1,TRBJ2-7,15,once,CASSLKEGRHYEQYF
TRBV19,TRBJ1-5,14,.,CASSMQGSNQPQHF
TRBV12-3/TRBV12-4,TRBJ1-2,12,.,CASSPGRGGYTF
TRBV5-1,TRBJ1-4,14,.,CASSSGQGSEKLFF
TRBV12-5,TRBJ1-4,16,.,CASGLIIQGTNEKLFF
TRBV4-2,TRBJ2-6,16,.,CASSQDRGSGANVLTF
TRBV19,TRBJ1-1,13,.,CASKPREETEAFF
TRBV4-2,TRBJ1-2,16,.,CASSQGPQGLPAGYTF
TRBV30,TRBJ1-5,16,.,CAWSVRTGASNQPQHF
TRBV9,TRBJ1-2,12,.,CASKGGDYGYTF
TRBV27,TRBJ2-7,14,.,CASSLGQLVREQYF
TRBV2,TRBJ2-2,13,.,CASRDRVTGELFF
TRBV7-8,TRBJ2-7,14,once,CASSIGTGPYEQYF
TRBV9,TRBJ1-1,14,.,CASSPQGAGTEAFF
TRBV2,TRBJ2-3,11,.,CASKAGDTQYF
TRBV7-2,TRBJ2-3,14,.,CASSLLLSTDTQYF
TRBV7-9,TRBJ1-2,17,few,CASSPSGLSGGGYGYTF
TRBV9,TRBJ2-7,16,.,CASSASGGQTTYEQYF
TRBV6-5,TRBJ2-1,15,.,CASSYLAGGSNEQFF
TRBV5-6,TRBJ2-5,15,.,CASSLPVTVEETQYF
TRBV7-9,TRBJ2-7,14,.,CASSLEQTGDEQYF
TRBV10-3,TRBJ1-3,13,.,CAGRTDSGNTIYF